The sequence of this TCR beta chain was determined in a study of T cell repertoires in cytomegalovirus infection. For the study at large: Signatures in public TCR beta sequences pointed to both CMV infection and matching HLA type. Notes on the study in general: Carriers of CMV and the relevant HLA type were discriminated by public TCR beta frequency. Ex vivo responses were dominated by HLA-C-restricted CMV-specific TCR beta clonotypes.

This CDR3 spans 16 amino acids. V lost 5 bases, J lost 3 bases, and 12 bases stayed unmatched. TCRdb used MiXCR to reprocess the reads, holding one entry per CDR3 protein. The sample holds approximately 70,000 distinct CDR3 sequences, roughly 20% seen once. As regards this clonotype: No antigen is known for it.

The sequence was obtained from a human donor in good health (CMV status not recorded). Some clones in this sample may be carry-over from other donors' samples. The sequenced sample was PBMCs, sequenced either directly or after in vitro stimulation (not recorded which). V and J are TRBV12-3 or TRBV12-4 and TRBJ1-1; 7 nucleotides align to TRBD1. The CDR3, as DNA: TGTGCCAGCAGTGATACGACAGGGTTGGAGGACACTGAAGCTTTCTTT. Translated, it gives CASSDTTGLEDTEAFF.